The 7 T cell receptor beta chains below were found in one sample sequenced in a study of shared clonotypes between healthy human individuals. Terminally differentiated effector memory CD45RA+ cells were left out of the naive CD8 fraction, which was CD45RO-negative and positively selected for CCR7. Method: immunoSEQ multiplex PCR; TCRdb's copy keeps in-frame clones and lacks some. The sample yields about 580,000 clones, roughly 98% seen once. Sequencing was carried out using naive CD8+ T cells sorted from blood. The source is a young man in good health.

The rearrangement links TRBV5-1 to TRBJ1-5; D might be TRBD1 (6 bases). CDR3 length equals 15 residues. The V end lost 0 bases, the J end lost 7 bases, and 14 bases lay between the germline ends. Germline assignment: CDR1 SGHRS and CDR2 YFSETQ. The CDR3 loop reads CASSLAGDTFQPQHF. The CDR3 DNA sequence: TGCGCCAGCAGCTTGGCCGGGGACACATTCCAGCCCCAGCATTTT.

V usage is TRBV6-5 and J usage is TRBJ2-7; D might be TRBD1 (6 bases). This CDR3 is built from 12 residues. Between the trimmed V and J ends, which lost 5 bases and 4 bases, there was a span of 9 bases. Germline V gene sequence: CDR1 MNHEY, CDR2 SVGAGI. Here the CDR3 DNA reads TGTGCCAGCAGTAACAGGGTTTACGAGCAGTACTTC. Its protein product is CASSNRVYEQYF.

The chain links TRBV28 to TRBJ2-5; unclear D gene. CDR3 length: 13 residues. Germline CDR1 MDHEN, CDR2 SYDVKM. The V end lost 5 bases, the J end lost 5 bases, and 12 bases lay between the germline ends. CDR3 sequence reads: CASSRSPVETQYF. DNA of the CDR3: TGTGCCAGCAGTAGGTCCCCGGTGGAGACCCAGTACTTC.

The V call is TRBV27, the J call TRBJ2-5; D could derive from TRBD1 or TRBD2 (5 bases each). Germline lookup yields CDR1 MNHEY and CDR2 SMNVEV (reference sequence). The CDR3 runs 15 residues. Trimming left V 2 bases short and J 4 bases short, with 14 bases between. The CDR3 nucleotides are TGTGCCAGCAGTTTAAGGCAGGGCGAGGGAGAGACCCAGTACTTC. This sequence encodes CASSLRQGEGETQYF.

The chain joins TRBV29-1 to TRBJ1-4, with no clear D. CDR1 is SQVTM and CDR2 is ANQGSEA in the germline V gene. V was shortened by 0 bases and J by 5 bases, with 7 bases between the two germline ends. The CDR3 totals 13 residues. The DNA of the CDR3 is TGCAGCGTTGAAGATCGGTCAAATGAAAAACTGTTTTTT. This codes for CSVEDRSNEKLFF. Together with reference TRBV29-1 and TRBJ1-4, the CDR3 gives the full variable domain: SAVISQKPSRDICQRGTSLTIQCQVDSQVTMMFWYRQQPGQSLTLIATANQGSEATYESGFVIDKFPISRPNLTFSTLTVSNMSPEDSSIYLCSVEDRSNEKLFFGSGTQLSVL.

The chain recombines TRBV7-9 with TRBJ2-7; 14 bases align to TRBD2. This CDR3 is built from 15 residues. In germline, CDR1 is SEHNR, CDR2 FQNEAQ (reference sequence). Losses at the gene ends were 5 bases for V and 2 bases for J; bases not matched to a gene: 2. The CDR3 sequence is CASSQTSGRAYEQYF. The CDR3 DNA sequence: TGTGCCAGCAGCCAGACTAGCGGGAGGGCCTACGAGCAGTACTTC.

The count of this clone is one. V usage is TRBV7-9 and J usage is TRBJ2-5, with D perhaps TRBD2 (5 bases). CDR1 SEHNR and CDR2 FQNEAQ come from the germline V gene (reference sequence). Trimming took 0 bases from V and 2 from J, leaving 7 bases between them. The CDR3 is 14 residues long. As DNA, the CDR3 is TGTGCCAGCAGCTTAGCTAGAGGGCAAGAGACCCAGTACTTC. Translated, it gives CASSLARGQETQYF.